The 5 T cell receptor beta chains below all came from one sample that was sequenced in a study of blood T cell repertoires in COVID-19. Profiled with immunoSEQ multiplex PCR; TCRdb holds only in-frame clones, not every one. The data show roughly 230,000 clones, roughly nine tenths seen once. Source material: peripheral blood. The receptors were gathered from a woman aged 40 to 49 who had recovered from COVID-19.

J is TRBJ2-7 and V is TRBV10-3, with 9 bases matching TRBD2. The CDR3 covers 14 residues. Germline assignment: CDR1 ENHRY and CDR2 SYGVKD. V shed 11 bases, J shed 1 base, and the junction held 9 bases outside the gene matches. The CDR3 region is CAASTSGDSYEQYF. Written as DNA, the CDR3 is TGTGCCGCATCGACTAGCGGAGATTCCTACGAGCAGTACTTC.

This clone was observed a few times. V usage is TRBV9 and J usage is TRBJ1-3; the D gene is possibly TRBD1 (5 bases). CDR3 length equals 15 residues. CDR1 is SGDLS and CDR2 is YYNGEE in the germline V gene. V lost 4 bases and J 0 bases, leaving 11 bases between the germline ends. For the CDR3, the DNA is TGTGCCAGCAGCCGTCTGGGGGGCTCTGGAAACACCATATATTTT. Translating it yields CASSRLGGSGNTIYF. Full variable domain (missing parts from reference TRBV9 and TRBJ1-3): DSGVTQTPKHLITATGQRVTLRCSPRSGDLSVYWYQQSLDQGLQFLIQYYNGEERAKGNILERFSAQQFPDLHSELNLSSLELGDSALYFCASSRLGGSGNTIYFGEGSWLTVV.

The chain combines TRBV7-9 with TRBJ2-7, with 8 bases aligning to TRBD1. Unmatched junction bases numbered 8, after V lost 5 bases and J lost 2 bases. The CDR3 has 15 residues. Germline lookup yields CDR1 SEHNR and CDR2 FQNEAQ (reference sequence). The CDR3 region has the DNA TGTGCCAGCAGCCGAGGGACAGGAGGGACCTACGAGCAGTACTTC. It encodes CASSRGTGGTYEQYF.

V is TRBV5-8 and J is TRBJ2-1; no reliable D call. Germline lookup yields CDR1 SGHTS and CDR2 YDEGEE. The V end lost 1 base, the J end lost 9 bases, and 8 bases lay between the germline ends. This CDR3 is 12 amino acids long. Here the CDR3 DNA reads TGTGCCAGCAGCTTGATATCCTCTGAGCAGTTCTTC. It yields the protein CASSLISSEQFF. Combining the CDR3 with reference TRBV5-8 and TRBJ2-1 gives the whole variable domain EAGVTQSPTHLIKTRGQQATLRCSPISGHTSVYWYQQALGLGLQFLLWYDEGEERNRGNFPPRFSGRQFPNYSSELNVNALELEDSALYLCASSLISSEQFFGPGTRLTVL.

The chain couples TRBV11-2 to TRBJ2-2, with 9 bases fitting TRBD2. From germline, CDR1 is SGHAT and CDR2 FQNNGV. The CDR3 consists of 17 residues. V gave up 0 bases and J gave up 8 bases; unmatched junction bases: 10. The CDR3 nucleotides read TGTGCCAGCAGCTTAGATCCGGCGGGGGGGCGGTCTGGGGAGCTGTTTTTT. Amino acids: CASSLDPAGGRSGELFF.